This T cell receptor beta chain stems from a study of T cell responses to AZD1222 COVID-19 vaccine. In the study overall: Second doses were pooled across both intervals (about 4 or about 12 weeks).

Using immunoSEQ multiplex PCR, the repertoire was profiled, and TCRdb retains in-frame clones only, with some absent. The sample carries about 130,000 clones, roughly 90% recorded once. The germline V gene encodes CDR1 SGHRS and CDR2 YFSETQ. Trimming took 4 bases from V and 5 from J, leaving 17 bases between them. The CDR3 spans 15 residues. Overall study results and limits: Across the whole spike, CD4 TCRs peaked at regions 160-218 and 743-854. Targets within unmutated variant regions were reportedly found for nearly half of spike-specific TCRs. Scientists sampled the repertoires only once the peak T cell response had passed.

For this clone: The target antigen is unknown.

This specimen was peripheral blood, taken on day 0 of AZD1222 vaccination. The receptor was isolated from an adult in good health. This chain joins TRBV5-1 and TRBJ2-3; D is possibly TRBD1 (5 bases). The CDR3 nucleotides are TGCGCCAGCAGCCGAAGTGGGGCATATGAAGATACGCAGTATTTT. It codes for CASSRSGAYEDTQYF.